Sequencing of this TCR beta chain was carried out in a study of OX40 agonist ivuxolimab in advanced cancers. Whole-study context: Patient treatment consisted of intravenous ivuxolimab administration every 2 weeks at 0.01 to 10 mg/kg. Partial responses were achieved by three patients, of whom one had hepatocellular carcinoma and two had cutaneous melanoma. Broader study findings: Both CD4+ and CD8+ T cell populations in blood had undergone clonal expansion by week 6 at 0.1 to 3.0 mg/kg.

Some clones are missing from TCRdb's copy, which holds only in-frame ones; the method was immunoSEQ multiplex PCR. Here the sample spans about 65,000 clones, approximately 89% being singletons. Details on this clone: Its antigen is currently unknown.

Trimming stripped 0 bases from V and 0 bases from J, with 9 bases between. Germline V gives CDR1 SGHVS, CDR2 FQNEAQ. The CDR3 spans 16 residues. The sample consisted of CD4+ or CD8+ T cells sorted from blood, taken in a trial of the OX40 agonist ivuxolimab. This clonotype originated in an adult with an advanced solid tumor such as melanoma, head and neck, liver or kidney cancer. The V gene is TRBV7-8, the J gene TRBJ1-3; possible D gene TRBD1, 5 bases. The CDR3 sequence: CASSLAGVGSGNTIYF. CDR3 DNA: TGTGCCAGCAGCTTAGCGGGGGTAGGCTCTGGAAACACCATATATTTT.